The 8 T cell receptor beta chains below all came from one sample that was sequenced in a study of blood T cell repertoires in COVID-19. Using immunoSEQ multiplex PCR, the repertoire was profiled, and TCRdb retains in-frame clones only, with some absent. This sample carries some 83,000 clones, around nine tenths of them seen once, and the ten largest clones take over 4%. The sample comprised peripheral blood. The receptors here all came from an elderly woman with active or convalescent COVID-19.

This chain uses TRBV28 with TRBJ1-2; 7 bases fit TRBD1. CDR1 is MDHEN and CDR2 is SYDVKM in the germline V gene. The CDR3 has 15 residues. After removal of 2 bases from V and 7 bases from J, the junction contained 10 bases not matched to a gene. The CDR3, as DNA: TGTGCCAGCAGTTTACCCTACACAGGGGATCGTGGCTACACCTTC. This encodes CASSLPYTGDRGYTF.

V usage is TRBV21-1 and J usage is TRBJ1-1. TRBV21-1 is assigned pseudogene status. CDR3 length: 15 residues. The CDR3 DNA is TGTGCCAGCAGCAACCGGGTGAACATGAACACTGAAGCTTTCTTT. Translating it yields CASSNRVNMNTEAFF.

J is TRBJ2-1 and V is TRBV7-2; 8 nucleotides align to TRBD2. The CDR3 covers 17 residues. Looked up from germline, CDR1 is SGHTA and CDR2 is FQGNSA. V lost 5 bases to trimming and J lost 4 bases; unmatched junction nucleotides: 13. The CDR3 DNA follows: TGTGCCAGCAGCCGCGTCGGTAGCGGGGTGTCTTACAATGAGCAGTTCTTC. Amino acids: CASSRVGSGVSYNEQFF.

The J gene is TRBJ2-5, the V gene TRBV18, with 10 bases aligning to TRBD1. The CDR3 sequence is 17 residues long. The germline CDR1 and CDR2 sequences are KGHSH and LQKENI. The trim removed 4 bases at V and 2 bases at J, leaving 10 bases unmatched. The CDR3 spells CASSHGGTGDLQETQYF. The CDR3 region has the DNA TGTGCCAGCTCACACGGCGGGACAGGGGATTTACAAGAGACCCAGTACTTC.

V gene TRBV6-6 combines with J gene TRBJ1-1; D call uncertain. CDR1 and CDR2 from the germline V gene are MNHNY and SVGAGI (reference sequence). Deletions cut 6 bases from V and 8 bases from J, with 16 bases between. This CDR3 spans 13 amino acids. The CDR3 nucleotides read TGTGCCAGCAGCCCCGACACGGTTGGGGAAGCTTTCTTT. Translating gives CASSPDTVGEAFF.

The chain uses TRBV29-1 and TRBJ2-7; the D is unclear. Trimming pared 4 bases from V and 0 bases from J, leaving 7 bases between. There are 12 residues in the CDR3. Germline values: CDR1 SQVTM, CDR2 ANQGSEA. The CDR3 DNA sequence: TGCAGCGTTGTTACATTCTCCTACGAGCAGTACTTC. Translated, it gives CSVVTFSYEQYF.

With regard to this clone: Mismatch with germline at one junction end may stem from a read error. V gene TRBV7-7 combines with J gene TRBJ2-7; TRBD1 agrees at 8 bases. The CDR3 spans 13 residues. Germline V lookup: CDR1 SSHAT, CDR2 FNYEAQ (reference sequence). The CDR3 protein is CASSRDRSYEQYF. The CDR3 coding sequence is TGTGCTAGCAGTAGGGACAGGTCTTACGAGCAGTACTTC.

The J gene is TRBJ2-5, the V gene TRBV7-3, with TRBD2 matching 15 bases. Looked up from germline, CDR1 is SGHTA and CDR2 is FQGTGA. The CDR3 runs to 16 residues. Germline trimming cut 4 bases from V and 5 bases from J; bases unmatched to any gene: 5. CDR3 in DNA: TGTGCCAGCAGCTCCGGACTAGCGGGGGGGCGTGAGACCCAGTACTTC. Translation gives CASSSGLAGGRETQYF.